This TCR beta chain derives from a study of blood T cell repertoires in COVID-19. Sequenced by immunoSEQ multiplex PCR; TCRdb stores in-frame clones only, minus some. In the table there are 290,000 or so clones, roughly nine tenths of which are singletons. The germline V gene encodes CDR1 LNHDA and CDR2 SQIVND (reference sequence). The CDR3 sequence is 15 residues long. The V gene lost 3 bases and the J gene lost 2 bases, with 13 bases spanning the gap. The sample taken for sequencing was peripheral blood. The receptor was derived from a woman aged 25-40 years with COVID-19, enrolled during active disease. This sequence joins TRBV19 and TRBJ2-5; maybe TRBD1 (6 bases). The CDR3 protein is CASSITRGTQETQYF. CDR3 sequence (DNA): TGTGCCAGTAGTATTACCAGGGGAACACAAGAGACCCAGTACTTC.